The present TCR beta chain was sequenced within a study of vaccination and CD4 T cells after COVID-19. Points on this clonotype: The antigen is undetermined.

Whole-study findings and limits: The cohort comprised relatively few convalescent patients, and no early post-infection timepoints were analyzed. It was found that, in convalescent patients, 304 of 307 vaccine-specific clones were spike mono-reactive. The median number of SARS-CoV-2-reactive clonotypes increased from roughly 21 to 40, a change that did not reach significance.

Germline lookup yields CDR1 SEHNR and CDR2 FQNEAQ (reference sequence). The CDR3 sequence is 19 residues long. V shed 10 bases, J shed 0 bases, and the junction held 22 bases outside the gene matches. TCRdb independently ran MiXCR on the PCR reads; one entry per CDR3 protein. The data show some 21,000 distinct CDR3 sequences, roughly 56% seen once. The sequence derives from a human donor who had recovered from COVID-19. This specimen consisted of CD4+ T cells from blood, obtained before SARS-CoV-2 vaccination. This sequence joins TRBV7-9 and TRBJ2-5, with 8 nucleotides matching TRBD2. For the CDR3, the DNA is TGTGCCATCACTCGGCTTAAAGAGCGGGAGTCGACGTACCAAGAGACCCAGTACTTC. Translation: CAITRLKERESTYQETQYF.